This TCR beta chain emerged from a study of blood T cell repertoires in COVID-19. Using immunoSEQ multiplex PCR, the repertoire was profiled, and TCRdb retains in-frame clones only, with some absent. This sample yields about 240,000 clones, of which around 85% are seen a single time; around 9.9% belongs to the top ten. This CDR3 is 15 amino acids long. Between the trimmed V and J ends, which lost 1 base and 1 base, there was a span of 10 bases. Germline loops: CDR1 MNHNS, CDR2 SASEGT. Material for sequencing was peripheral blood. The chain is built from TRBV6-1 and TRBJ1-1; D is unclear. The sequence derives from a woman of 80 years or more with acute or convalescent COVID-19. CDR3 in amino acids: CASSEVGRKNTEAFF. The CDR3 nucleotides read TGTGCCAGCAGTGAAGTGGGGAGGAAGAACACTGAAGCTTTCTTT.